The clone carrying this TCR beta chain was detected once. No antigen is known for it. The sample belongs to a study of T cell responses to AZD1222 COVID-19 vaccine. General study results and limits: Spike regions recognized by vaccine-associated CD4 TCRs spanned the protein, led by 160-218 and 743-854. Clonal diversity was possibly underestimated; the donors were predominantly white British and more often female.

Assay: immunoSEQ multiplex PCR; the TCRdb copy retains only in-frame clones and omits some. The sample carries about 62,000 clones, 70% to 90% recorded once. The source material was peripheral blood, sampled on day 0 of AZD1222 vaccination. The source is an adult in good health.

CDR3 nucleotide sequence: TGTGCCAGTAGTATAGTTGGAGGGGGGCGAGACTATGGCTACACCTTC. This gives the protein CASSIVGGGRDYGYTF. The chain joins TRBV19 to TRBJ1-2; tentative D call: TRBD1 (6 bases). The germline V gene encodes CDR1 LNHDA and CDR2 SQIVND (reference sequence). Trimming pared 1 base from V and 3 bases from J, leaving 15 bases between. CDR3 length: 16 amino acids.